This passage covers 22 T cell receptor beta chains from one sample sequenced in a study of cytomegalovirus exposure and HLA in healthy donors (TCRdb year 2017). Receptors were amplified or captured by the immunoSEQ multiplex PCR assay. TCRdb stores this immuneACCESS table with in-frame sequences only. Part of the clones is absent; in the studies checked, under half of the shortfall reflects unresolved V genes, and no reason is known for the rest. In all, the sample holds 100,000 to 120,000 clones, and more than 75% of those were seen once. The ten largest clones represent approximately 1.5% of the sample. The source material was PBMCs. Receptor source: a woman aged 25-40 years in good health and CMV-seropositive.

V usage is TRBV2 and J usage is TRBJ2-1; no clear D. This CDR3 is built from 15 residues. CDR1 and CDR2 from the germline V gene are SNHLY and FYNNEI. With 4 bases removed from V and 0 bases from J, the gap between germline ends came to 10 bases. The CDR3 region has the DNA TGTGCCAGCAGTGGGCTAGATATCTCCTACAATGAGCAGTTCTTC. Translated, it gives CASSGLDISYNEQFF. Full variable domain (missing parts from reference TRBV2 and TRBJ2-1): EPEVTQTPSHQVTQMGQEVILRCVPISNHLYFYWYRQILGQKVEFLVSFYNNEISEKSEIFDDQFSVERPDGSNFTLKIRSTKLEDSAMYFCASSGLDISYNEQFFGPGTRLTVL.

The chain employs TRBV29-1 and TRBJ2-1; tentatively, D is TRBD1 (6 bases). The CDR3 is 12 residues long. The germline gives CDR1 SQVTM, CDR2 ANQGSEA. The CDR3 DNA sequence: TGCACCGCGGGCAGGGGTGCCAATGAGCAGTTCTTC. Protein product: CTAGRGANEQFF.

V is TRBV18 and J is TRBJ2-3; possible D gene TRBD2, 5 bases. V was shortened by 2 bases and J by 2 bases, with 11 bases between the two germline ends. CDR1 KGHSH and CDR2 LQKENI come from the germline V gene. CDR3 length: 15 amino acids. The CDR3 sequence: CASSPTRDPTDTQYF. In DNA, the CDR3 is TGTGCCAGCTCACCAACCCGGGATCCCACAGATACGCAGTATTTT.

The chain uses TRBV19 and TRBJ1-1, with D possibly being TRBD1 (5 bases). Trimming cost V 3 bases and J 2 bases, with 7 bases left between them. Germline V gene data show CDR1 as LNHDA and CDR2 as SQIVND (reference sequence). This CDR3 spans 13 amino acids. The CDR3 bases are TGTGCCAGTAGTATCGACAGAAACACTGAAGCTTTCTTT. Its translation is CASSIDRNTEAFF.

This rearrangement joins TRBV7-9 to TRBJ2-3, with a possible D match to TRBD2 (6 bases). The CDR3 consists of 15 residues. Germline V gene data show CDR1 as SEHNR and CDR2 as FQNEAQ (reference sequence). The V end was cut by 5 bases, the J end by 1 base, with 13 bases between. The CDR3, as DNA: TGTGCCAGCAGCCCCCCGGGAGTTGGCACAGATACGCAGTATTTT. It codes for CASSPPGVGTDTQYF.

V gene TRBV9 combines with J gene TRBJ2-6, with D perhaps matching TRBD1 (5 bases). The length of the CDR3 is 15 residues. Trimming stripped 4 bases from V and 1 base from J, with 9 bases between. From germline, CDR1 is SGDLS and CDR2 YYNGEE. In DNA, the CDR3 is TGTGCCAGCAGCCAGCGACAGTCTGGGGCCAACGTCCTGACTTTC. Its protein product is CASSQRQSGANVLTF.

This clone was detected once. The CDR3 region is CASSFGANQPQHF. CDR3 in DNA: TGTGCCAGCAGCTTTGGTGCGAATCAGCCCCAGCATTTT. V usage is TRBV5-6 and J usage is TRBJ1-5; D gene unclear. The CDR3 is 13 residues long. Germline V gene data show CDR1 as SGHDT and CDR2 as YYEEEE. The V gene lost 2 bases and the J gene lost 4 bases, with 7 bases spanning the gap.

The chain joins TRBV15 to TRBJ2-2; 7 nucleotides agree with TRBD2. This CDR3 has 17 residues. Germline lookup yields CDR1 LNHNV and CDR2 YYDKDF (reference sequence). V trimming: 6 bases; J trimming: 0 bases; junction bases outside the gene matches: 10. The CDR3 nucleotides read TGTGCCACCAGGAGCTTAGAGCGGGGCCCGAACACCGGGGAGCTGTTTTTT. Amino acids: CATRSLERGPNTGELFF. The full variable domain, rest sourced from reference TRBV15 and TRBJ2-2, is DAMVIQNPRYQVTQFGKPVTLSCSQTLNHNVMYWYQQKSSQAPKLLFHYYDKDFNNEADTPDNFQSRRPNTSFCFLDIRSPGLGDTAMYLCATRSLERGPNTGELFFGEGSRLTVL.

The chain joins TRBV7-9 to TRBJ2-5, with a possible D match to TRBD2 (6 bases). This CDR3 has 12 residues. Germline V gives CDR1 SEHNR, CDR2 FQNEAQ (reference sequence). Trimming cost V 8 bases and J 5 bases, with 12 bases left between them. The CDR3, as DNA: TGTGCCAGCCCGGGGGAAGGGGAGACCCAGTACTTC. Translated, it gives CASPGEGETQYF.

The V and J genes are TRBV6-4 and TRBJ2-7, with a tentative D call TRBD2 (6 bases). Germline CDR1 is MRHNA and CDR2 is SNTAGT. This CDR3 is 14 amino acids long. V lost 1 base and J lost 7, with 14 bases in between. The CDR3 bases are TGTGCCAGCAGTGACTGGCGGGGAGATGGGGAGCAGTACTTC. Its translation is CASSDWRGDGEQYF.

The V and J genes are TRBV19 and TRBJ1-1; 8 bases are a match to TRBD1. V dropped 3 bases and J dropped 6; count of bases not matched to a gene: 12. CDR1 is LNHDA, CDR2 SQIVND, per germline (reference sequence). The CDR3 has 16 residues. CDR3 bases: TGTGCCAGTAGTATGGTCGGTCAGGGGGCGCGGGCTGAAGCTTTCTTT. This translates into CASSMVGQGARAEAFF.

This clone appeared a single time. The rearrangement links TRBV4-3 to TRBJ2-1, with unresolved D. The ends were cut back, 0 bases at V and 3 bases at J, with 12 bases in the middle. This CDR3 spans 16 amino acids. Germline V gives CDR1 LGHNA, CDR2 YSLEER. In DNA, the CDR3 is TGCGCCAGCAGCCAAGATTTTCAGGTAAACTACAATGAGCAGTTCTTC. Translated, it gives CASSQDFQVNYNEQFF.

This clone was seen more than once but under ten times. This chain uses TRBV9 with TRBJ2-2; 9 bases align to TRBD1. J lost 0 bases, V lost 4 bases, and 10 bases had no gene match. Germline values: CDR1 SGDLS, CDR2 YYNGEE. This CDR3 contains 18 residues. The CDR3: CASSSRDRVYANTGELFF. CDR3 coding DNA: TGTGCCAGCAGCAGTCGGGACAGGGTCTACGCGAACACCGGGGAGCTGTTTTTT.

This clone was seen a single time. The gene calls are TRBV27 and TRBJ2-6, with D perhaps TRBD1 (6 bases). There are 17 residues in the CDR3. CDR1 and CDR2 (germline): MNHEY, SMNVEV (reference sequence). V lost 6 bases, J lost 0 bases, and 15 bases lay in between. The CDR3 coding sequence is TGTGCCAGCAGGCAGGGGCCGAGGGGCTCTGGGGCCAACGTCCTGACTTTC. Translating it yields CASRQGPRGSGANVLTF.

V gene TRBV6-5 combines with J gene TRBJ2-1, with TRBD1 as a possible D gene (7 bases). The ends were cut back, 4 bases at V and 3 bases at J, with 13 bases in the middle. The germline gives CDR1 MNHEY, CDR2 SVGAGI. The CDR3 has 15 amino acids. The CDR3: CASSSGQGGYNEQFF. The CDR3 region has the DNA TGTGCCAGCAGTTCAGGGCAGGGGGGCTACAATGAGCAGTTCTTC.

This chain joins TRBV10-3 and TRBJ2-7; 9 bases fit TRBD1. V was clipped by 6 bases and J by 5 bases; unmatched bases: 8. The germline gives CDR1 ENHRY, CDR2 SYGVKD. This CDR3 is 14 amino acids long. CDR3 protein: CAISKGTGRDEQYF. The DNA of the CDR3 is TGTGCCATCAGCAAAGGGACAGGGCGGGACGAGCAGTACTTC.

The rearrangement joins TRBV30 to TRBJ1-2, with TRBD1 as a possible D gene (5 bases). V lost 1 base and J 4 bases, leaving 10 bases between the germline ends. CDR3 length: 13 amino acids. The germline V gene has CDR1 GTSNPN and CDR2 SVGIG (reference sequence). CDR3 bases: TGTGCCTGGAGTGGGGACTTATTCTATGGCTACACCTTC. Translated, it gives CAWSGDLFYGYTF. The full variable domain, its missing parts supplied by reference TRBV30 and TRBJ1-2, is SQTIHQWPATLVQPVGSPLSLECTVEGTSNPNLYWYRQAAGRGLQLLFYSVGIGQISSEVPQNLSASRPQDRQFILSSKKLLLSDSGFYLCAWSGDLFYGYTFGSGTRLTVV.

CDR3 protein: CSARTASLNTEAFF. The DNA for the CDR3 is TGCAGCGCCAGGACAGCGTCGTTGAACACTGAAGCTTTCTTT. This chain uses TRBV29-1 with TRBJ1-1, with D maybe TRBD1 (6 bases). The CDR3 is made up of 14 amino acids. Germline CDR1 SQVTM, CDR2 ANQGSEA. V was cut by 7 bases and J by 0 bases, with 15 bases left in between.

This sequence joins TRBV6-6 and TRBJ2-2, with 7 bases fitting TRBD2. Germline assignment: CDR1 MNHNY and CDR2 SVGAGI (reference sequence). V dropped 6 bases and J dropped 1; count of bases not matched to a gene: 8. The CDR3 is 16 residues long. The CDR3 DNA sequence: TGTGCCAGCAGCTCTAGACTAGCAGAGAACACCGGGGAGCTGTTTTTT. Translation: CASSSRLAENTGELFF.

The chain uses TRBV12-2 and TRBJ2-3; TRBD2, as called in the table, went unchecked against the DNA. TRBV12-2 is termed a pseudogene. This CDR3 is 16 amino acids long. The CDR3 sequence: CASRLALAGARDTQYF. The CDR3 DNA is TGTGCAAGTCGCTTAGCGCTAGCGGGAGCGAGAGATACGCAGTATTTT.

This clone was picked up a small number of times. This chain links TRBV19 with TRBJ1-2; 7 positions agree with TRBD1. Germline CDR1 LNHDA, CDR2 SQIVND (reference sequence). The CDR3 is 14 residues long. V dropped 5 bases and J dropped 4; count of bases not matched to a gene: 7. CDR3: CASSAGQASYGYTF. Written as DNA, the CDR3 is TGTGCCAGTAGTGCTGGACAGGCGAGCTATGGCTACACCTTC.

This clone was seen a few times. The V and J genes are TRBV6-5 and TRBJ1-5; D remains unclear. Germline CDR1 reads MNHEY; CDR2 reads SVGAGI. The CDR3 has 14 amino acids. V lost 0 bases and J 6 bases, leaving 9 bases between the germline ends. In DNA, the CDR3 is TGTGCCAGCAGTTACTCGGAGGGAAGTCAGCCCCAGCATTTT. Translating gives CASSYSEGSQPQHF.